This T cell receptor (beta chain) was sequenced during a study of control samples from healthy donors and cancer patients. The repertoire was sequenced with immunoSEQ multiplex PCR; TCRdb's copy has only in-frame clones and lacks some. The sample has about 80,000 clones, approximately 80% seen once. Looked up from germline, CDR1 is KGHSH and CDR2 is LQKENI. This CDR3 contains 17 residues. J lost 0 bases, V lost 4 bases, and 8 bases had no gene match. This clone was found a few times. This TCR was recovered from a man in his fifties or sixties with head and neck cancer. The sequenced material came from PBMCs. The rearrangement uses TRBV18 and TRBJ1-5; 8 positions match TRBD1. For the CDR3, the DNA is TGTGCCAGCTCACTGGACAGGGCCCCTTATAGCAATCAGCCCCAGCATTTT. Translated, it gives CASSLDRAPYSNQPQHF.